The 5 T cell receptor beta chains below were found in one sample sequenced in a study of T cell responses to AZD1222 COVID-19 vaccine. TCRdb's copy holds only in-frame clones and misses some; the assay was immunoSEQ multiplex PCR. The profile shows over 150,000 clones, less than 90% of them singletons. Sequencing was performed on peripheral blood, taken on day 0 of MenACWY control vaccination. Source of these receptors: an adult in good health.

DNA for the CDR3: TGTGCCAGCAGTTTGATTACCGGGCCGTTCACCGTCTACGAGCAGTACTTC. This gives the protein CASSLITGPFTVYEQYF. This chain uses TRBV27 with TRBJ2-7, with D unclear. Germline CDR1 is MNHEY and CDR2 is SMNVEV (reference sequence). The V gene lost 3 bases and the J gene lost 3 bases, with 21 bases spanning the gap. The CDR3 covers 17 residues.

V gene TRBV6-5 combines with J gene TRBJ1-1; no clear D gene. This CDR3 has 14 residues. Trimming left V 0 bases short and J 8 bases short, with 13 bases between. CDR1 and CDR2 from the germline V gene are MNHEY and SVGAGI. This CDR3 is CASSYSFQLLEAFF. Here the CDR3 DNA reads TGTGCCAGCAGTTACTCGTTTCAGCTTTTAGAAGCTTTCTTT.

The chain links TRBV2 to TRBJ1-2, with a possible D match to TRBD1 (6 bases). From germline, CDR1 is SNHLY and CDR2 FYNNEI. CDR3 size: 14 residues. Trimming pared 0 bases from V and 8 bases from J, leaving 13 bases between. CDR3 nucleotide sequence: TGTGCCAGCAGTGAAGCCGGGGGGCTTAAAGGCTACACCTTC. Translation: CASSEAGGLKGYTF.

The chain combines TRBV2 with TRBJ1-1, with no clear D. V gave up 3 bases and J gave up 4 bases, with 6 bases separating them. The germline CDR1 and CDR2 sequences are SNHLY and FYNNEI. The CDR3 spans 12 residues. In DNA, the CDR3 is TGTGCCAGCAGTGAGATGTCCACTGAAGCTTTCTTT. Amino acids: CASSEMSTEAFF.

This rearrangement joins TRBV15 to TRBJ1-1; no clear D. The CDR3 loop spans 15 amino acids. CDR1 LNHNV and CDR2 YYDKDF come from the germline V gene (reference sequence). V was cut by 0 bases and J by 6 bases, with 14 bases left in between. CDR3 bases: TGTGCCACCAGCAGAGATATGGCAGGATCGGCTGAAGCTTTCTTT. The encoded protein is CATSRDMAGSAEAFF.